This TCR beta chain was retrieved from a study of early T cells in non-severe SARS-CoV-2 infection. Study summary: Bulk RNA from unsorted whole blood was sequenced; chains were unpaired.

V was shortened by 6 bases and J by 0 bases, with 21 bases between the two germline ends. This CDR3 spans 18 amino acids. cDNA molecules, individually, were tagged with unique molecular identifiers. TCRdb re-derived calls from the 5' RACE reads in MiXCR, one entry per CDR3 protein. Of approximately 23,000 distinct CDR3 sequences in the sample, about 4.2% were seen once. This TCR derives from an adult who was a healthcare worker with PCR-confirmed SARS-CoV-2 infection or an uninfected control (not recorded which). The chain joins TRBV12-3 or TRBV12-4 to TRBJ2-4; D may be TRBD2 (6 bases). Sequencing input: whole blood. This chain's CDR3 is CASSPTGGKSIAKNIQYF. CDR3 in DNA: TGTGCCAGCAGCCCTACTGGGGGGAAGTCGATAGCCAAAAACATTCAGTACTTC.